Sequencing of this T cell receptor beta chain was carried out in a study of blood T cell repertoires in COVID-19. This CDR3 region has 15 residues. Germline CDR1 and CDR2: MDHEN and SYDVKM. V shed 4 bases and J 1 base; nucleotides not matched to a gene: 5. Produced via immunoSEQ multiplex PCR; TCRdb's table is partial and in-frame only. The table has fewer than 350,000 clones, roughly 85% seen once. Sequencing was carried out using PBMCs or T cells enriched from blood (not recorded which). The genes are TRBV28 and TRBJ2-7, with TRBD1 matching 9 bases. This TCR was sampled from a woman aged 25-40 years who had been exposed to COVID-19. This chain's CDR3 is CASSWTGARSYEQYF. The DNA for the CDR3 is TGTGCCAGCAGTTGGACAGGGGCGCGGTCCTACGAGCAGTACTTC.